Presented here are 8 T cell receptor beta chains from one specimen sequenced in a study of neurological immune-mediated disorders. TCRdb passed the 5' RACE reads through MiXCR, listing each CDR3 protein once. This sample carries about 39,000 distinct CDR3 sequences, almost 7.5% of them seen once, and the ten largest clones take roughly 6%. Sequencing used CD4+ T cells from blood. All receptors come from a man aged 45-65 years in good health.

This clonotype was seen many times. This chain uses TRBV7-3 with TRBJ2-2, with D hard to call. The CDR3 extends over 13 amino acids. Germline assignment: CDR1 SGHTA and CDR2 FQGTGA. V lost 2 bases, J lost 7 bases, and 8 bases lay in between. Here the CDR3 DNA reads TGTGCCAGCAGCTTATGGTCCGGCGGGGAGCTGTTTTTT. This gives the protein CASSLWSGGELFF.

The sample holds a few counts of this clonotype. This chain links TRBV5-1 with TRBJ2-1, with TRBD2 identical over 9 bases. The V gene end was trimmed by 4 bases and the J gene end by 7 bases; junction bases not matched to a gene: 12. The germline CDR1 and CDR2 sequences are SGHRS and YFSETQ. CDR3 length: 16 residues. The CDR3 spells CASSSHPLSGSNEQFF. The CDR3 DNA is TGCGCCAGCAGCAGCCACCCCCTTAGCGGGAGTAATGAGCAGTTCTTC.

At least ten counts were recorded for this clonotype. The V gene is TRBV12-3 or TRBV12-4, the J gene TRBJ2-3; 7 bases agree with TRBD2. The CDR3 runs 15 residues. The J segment lost 5 bases and the V segment lost 4 bases, leaving 9 bases of the junction unmatched. The CDR3 sequence: CASSSLASQVDTQYF. The CDR3 DNA sequence: TGTGCCAGCAGTTCACTAGCGAGTCAAGTAGATACGCAGTATTTT.

This clonotype appeared many times. The chain carries TRBV5-1 and TRBJ2-7; 11 nucleotides align to TRBD2. Germline V lookup: CDR1 SGHRS, CDR2 YFSETQ. Losses at the gene ends were 7 bases for V and 2 bases for J; bases not matched to a gene: 8. The CDR3 spans 15 residues. CDR3: CASGLAGGVTYEQYF. The CDR3 coding sequence is TGCGCCAGCGGGCTAGCGGGAGGAGTAACCTACGAGCAGTACTTC.

This clonotype was detected many times. The chain employs TRBV20-1 and TRBJ2-7; the D call may be TRBD1 or TRBD2 (6 bases each). Germline CDR1 DFQATT, CDR2 SNEGSKA (reference sequence). The CDR3 has 13 amino acids. Trimming took off 6 bases at V and 3 bases at J, with 15 bases between the two ends. The CDR3 here is CSASGGRIYEQYF. Here the CDR3 DNA reads TGCAGTGCCTCCGGGGGCAGGATCTACGAGCAGTACTTC.

This clonotype was counted many times. This sequence joins TRBV5-1 and TRBJ2-1, with D unclear. CDR3 length equals 12 residues. V lost 3 bases and J 7 bases, leaving 8 bases between the germline ends. The V gene's germline CDR1 is SGHRS and CDR2 YFSETQ. CDR3 sequence (DNA): TGCGCCAGCAGCTCGCACCCAAATGAGCAGTTCTTC. This gives the protein CASSSHPNEQFF. Supplemented by reference TRBV5-1 and TRBJ2-1, the full variable domain reads KAGVTQTPRYLIKTRGQQVTLSCSPISGHRSVSWYQQTPGQGLQFLFEYFSETQRNKGNFPGRFSGRQFSNSRSEMNVSTLELGDSALYLCASSSHPNEQFFGPGTRLTVL.

This clonotype came up many times. The chain uses TRBV7-9 and TRBJ1-6; perhaps TRBD1 as D (5 bases). This CDR3 has 15 amino acids. The V and J ends lost 4 bases and 5 bases respectively, with 12 bases between them. Germline values: CDR1 SEHNR, CDR2 FQNEAQ (reference sequence). CDR3 bases: TGTGCCAGCAGCTCCCCCGGGACGGATAATTCACCCCTCCACTTT. Translated, it gives CASSSPGTDNSPLHF.

The sample holds many counts of this clonotype. The chain carries TRBV20-1 and TRBJ2-7; a weak D match, TRBD2 (6 bases). With 0 bases removed from V and 3 bases from J, the gap between germline ends came to 12 bases. The CDR3 sequence is 14 residues long. Germline loops: CDR1 DFQATT, CDR2 SNEGSKA (reference sequence). The DNA for the CDR3 is TGCAGTGCTAGAGATTTTGCGGGAAACTACGAGCAGTACTTC. This translates into CSARDFAGNYEQYF.